These 24 T cell receptor beta chains were all obtained from the same sample, sequenced in a study of OX40 agonist ivuxolimab in advanced cancers. Clones were sequenced by immunoSEQ multiplex PCR, and TCRdb holds only the in-frame ones, with some missing. The data show nearly 85,000 clones, roughly 85% seen once. This sample comprised CD4+ or CD8+ T cells sorted from blood, obtained in a trial of the OX40 agonist ivuxolimab. These receptors were taken from an adult with an advanced solid tumor such as melanoma, head and neck, liver or kidney cancer.

This clone is a singleton in its sample. V gene TRBV5-1 combines with J gene TRBJ2-1, with TRBD1 identical over 7 bases. V trimming: 4 bases; J trimming: 6 bases; junction bases outside the gene matches: 13. This CDR3 is built from 16 residues. Germline V CDR1 and CDR2: SGHRS, YFSETQ. The DNA of the CDR3 is TGCGCCAGCAGCCTTTTAGGACAGGTACGGTTCAATGAGCAGTTCTTC. Its protein product is CASSLLGQVRFNEQFF.

The chain recombines TRBV30 with TRBJ1-5; D gene uncertain. Germline-derived CDR1 and CDR2 are GTSNPN and SVGIG (reference sequence). This CDR3 region has 13 residues. V lost 0 bases and J lost 8, with 11 bases in between. Here the CDR3 reads CAWSVWGGEPQHF. CDR3 sequence (DNA): TGTGCCTGGAGTGTGTGGGGTGGGGAGCCCCAGCATTTT. Full variable domain (outside the CDR3, taken from reference TRBV30 and TRBJ1-5): SQTIHQWPATLVQPVGSPLSLECTVEGTSNPNLYWYRQAAGRGLQLLFYSVGIGQISSEVPQNLSASRPQDRQFILSSKKLLLSDSGFYLCAWSVWGGEPQHFGDGTRLSIL.

J is TRBJ2-1 and V is TRBV18, with 9 nucleotides matching TRBD1. The germline gives CDR1 KGHSH, CDR2 LQKENI. The CDR3 is 14 amino acids. Trimming took 3 bases from V and 3 from J; bases not matched to a gene: 0. The CDR3 sequence: CASSPGQGYNEQFF. In DNA, the CDR3 is TGTGCCAGCTCACCGGGACAGGGCTACAATGAGCAGTTCTTC.

The J gene is TRBJ1-2, the V gene TRBV19; D not certain. V lost 9 bases to trimming and J lost 5 bases, with 16 bases between them. Germline loops: CDR1 LNHDA, CDR2 SQIVND (reference sequence). This CDR3 has 13 residues. The CDR3 nucleotides read TGTGCCAGCCAGTACGAGGGAGGATATGGCTACACCTTC. Translation: CASQYEGGYGYTF.

This chain connects TRBV5-1 to TRBJ2-1; TRBD2 might be the D (6 bases). The V end lost 2 bases, the J end lost 4 bases, and 16 bases lay between the germline ends. The CDR3 contains 16 residues. CDR1 SGHRS and CDR2 YFSETQ come from the germline V gene. CDR3 region: CASSLSVLGTYNEQFF. For the CDR3, the DNA is TGCGCCAGCAGCTTATCCGTTCTCGGGACTTACAATGAGCAGTTCTTC.

This clone was seen a few times. Written as DNA, the CDR3 is TGTGCCAGCAGCTTAAGGGGGGACCTGAACACCGGGGAGCTGTTTTTT. This encodes CASSLRGDLNTGELFF. The rearrangement links TRBV11-2 to TRBJ2-2; either TRBD1 or TRBD2 may supply D (6 bases each). The V gene lost 2 bases and the J gene lost 1 base, with 11 bases spanning the gap. The CDR3 runs to 16 residues. Germline assignment: CDR1 SGHAT and CDR2 FQNNGV.

This rearrangement joins TRBV18 to TRBJ1-1; D unclear. The CDR3 is 15 residues long. The V end lost 2 bases, the J end lost 2 bases, and 12 bases lay between the germline ends. Germline CDR1 KGHSH, CDR2 LQKENI. This CDR3 reads CASSPRRSVNTEAFF. In DNA form, the CDR3 reads TGTGCCAGCTCACCAAGGAGGTCCGTTAACACTGAAGCTTTCTTT. The full variable domain, rest sourced from reference TRBV18 and TRBJ1-1, is NAGVMQNPRHLVRRRGQEARLRCSPMKGHSHVYWYRQLPEEGLKFMVYLQKENIIDESGMPKERFSAEFPKEGPSILRIQQVVRGDSAAYFCASSPRRSVNTEAFFGQGTRLTVV.

Only a few counts were recorded for this clone. The chain is built from TRBV6-1 and TRBJ1-2; D is perhaps TRBD1 (5 bases). In germline, CDR1 is MNHNS, CDR2 SASEGT. Trimming took off 5 bases at V and 6 bases at J, with 19 bases between the two ends. The CDR3 covers 15 residues. The CDR3 bases are TGTGCCAGCAGTTCTAACGGCAGGGTGAGCCATGGCTACACCTTC. Amino acids: CASSSNGRVSHGYTF.

This clone was counted only a few times. The gene calls are TRBV7-3 and TRBJ1-3, with 9 bases lining up with TRBD1. The CDR3 has 15 residues. The germline V gene encodes CDR1 SGHTA and CDR2 FQGTGA. The V and J ends lost 0 bases and 7 bases, in that order; junction bases with no gene match: 4. CDR3 DNA: TGTGCCAGCAGCTTAACGGGGGACAGGGACAACACCATATATTTT. The encoded protein is CASSLTGDRDNTIYF.

The rearrangement uses TRBV7-2 and TRBJ1-3; TRBD1 might be the D (5 bases). Per germline, CDR1 SGHTA and CDR2 FQGNSA. The V gene lost 7 bases and the J gene lost 4 bases, with 20 bases spanning the gap. The CDR3 totals 16 residues. The CDR3 protein is CASTFNLRESGNTIYF. The CDR3 DNA sequence: TGTGCCAGCACCTTTAATCTCAGGGAATCCGGAAACACCATATATTTT.

V gene TRBV27 combines with J gene TRBJ1-1; 7 bases agree with TRBD1. This CDR3 region has 17 residues. Trimming cost V 5 bases and J 1 base; bases outside gene matches: 13. Per the germline V gene, CDR1 is MNHEY and CDR2 is SMNVEV (reference sequence). In DNA form, the CDR3 reads TGTGCCAGCAGTCCCCCGACAGGGTGGGGTAGGAACACTGAAGCTTTCTTT. Protein: CASSPPTGWGRNTEAFF.

This clone has a single count. This chain links TRBV2 with TRBJ1-1, with D possibly TRBD1 on 5 matching bases. The CDR3 sequence is 13 residues long. With 2 bases removed from V and 7 bases from J, the gap between germline ends came to 11 bases. CDR1 is SNHLY and CDR2 is FYNNEI in the germline V gene. The CDR3 region is CASSERDGNEAFF. The CDR3, as DNA: TGTGCCAGCAGTGAACGGGACGGCAATGAAGCTTTCTTT.

This chain connects TRBV6-5 to TRBJ1-4; tentative D call: TRBD1 (5 bases). Looked up from germline, CDR1 is MNHEY and CDR2 is SVGAGI. The length of the CDR3 is 15 residues. Trimming removed 4 bases from V and 8 bases from J, with 17 bases in between. The CDR3 DNA is TGTGCCAGCAGTTCCCAGGGAGGGGCGGGAGAAAAACTGTTTTTT. Protein product: CASSSQGGAGEKLFF.

The genes are TRBV9 and TRBJ1-3, with 10 positions matching TRBD1. The CDR3 extends over 16 amino acids. V dropped 3 bases and J dropped 4; count of bases not matched to a gene: 7. Germline CDR1 SGDLS, CDR2 YYNGEE. The CDR3 loop reads CASSEGGQGTGNTIYF. CDR3 coding DNA: TGTGCCAGCAGCGAGGGGGGACAGGGGACCGGAAACACCATATATTTT.

The chain couples TRBV5-1 to TRBJ2-7, with D possibly TRBD1 on 6 matching bases. This CDR3 comprises 14 residues. Trimming cost V 4 bases and J 2 bases, with 13 bases left between them. Germline CDR1 reads SGHRS; CDR2 reads YFSETQ. CDR3 DNA sequence: TGCGCCAGCAGCGAGGACAGTGGCGCCTACGAGCAGTACTTC. Protein product: CASSEDSGAYEQYF.

V is TRBV29-1 and J is TRBJ2-7; 12 bases line up with TRBD2. The CDR3 consists of 12 residues. V gave up 6 bases and J gave up 7 bases; unmatched junction bases: 4. Looked up from germline, CDR1 is SQVTM and CDR2 is ANQGSEA. CDR3 residues: CSVRTSGEEQYF. CDR3 DNA sequence: TGCAGCGTCAGGACTAGCGGGGAGGAGCAGTACTTC.

V and J are TRBV2 and TRBJ2-5, with a possible D match to TRBD1 (6 bases). V lost 6 bases to trimming and J lost 5 bases, with 19 bases between them. Per the germline V gene, CDR1 is SNHLY and CDR2 is FYNNEI. The CDR3 is 15 residues long. The CDR3 region is CASSSRGTKAETQYF. CDR3 in DNA: TGTGCCAGCAGCTCTCGTGGGACAAAGGCGGAGACCCAGTACTTC.

The CDR3: CASSDLRGQGASTGELFF. Here the CDR3 DNA reads TGTGCCAGCAGTGATCTCCGGGGACAGGGGGCTTCCACCGGGGAGCTGTTTTTT. The chain joins TRBV6-1 to TRBJ2-2, with TRBD1 identical over 12 bases. The CDR3 is 18 amino acids. Germline CDR1 reads MNHNS; CDR2 reads SASEGT. V trimming: 3 bases; J trimming: 4 bases; junction bases outside the gene matches: 9.

This clone is a singleton in its sample. V is TRBV11-3 and J is TRBJ1-1; 9 positions agree with TRBD1. The CDR3 spans 15 residues. The V segment lost 5 bases and the J segment 1 base; nucleotides outside the gene matches: 5. Germline assignment: CDR1 SGHNT and CDR2 YENEEA. CDR3 amino acids: CASSMGQGRNTEAFF. The CDR3 DNA is TGTGCCAGCAGCATGGGACAGGGAAGGAACACTGAAGCTTTCTTT.

This chain connects TRBV30 to TRBJ1-2; weak D call: TRBD1 (5 bases). This CDR3 comprises 17 residues. CDR1 is GTSNPN and CDR2 is SVGIG in the germline V gene (reference sequence). V was shortened by 2 bases and J by 0 bases, with 19 bases between the two germline ends. CDR3 residues: CAWSWGPAGSANYGYTF. The CDR3 nucleotides read TGTGCCTGGAGTTGGGGACCTGCCGGGAGCGCTAACTATGGCTACACCTTC.

This clone has only one observation. V and J are TRBV6-5 and TRBJ2-7; TRBD1 agrees at 7 bases. The V gene end was trimmed by 10 bases and the J gene end by 0 bases; junction bases not matched to a gene: 6. The CDR3 extends over 13 amino acids. Looked up from germline, CDR1 is MNHEY and CDR2 is SVGAGI. Here the CDR3 DNA reads TGTGCCACCCGGGGACAGTCCTCCTACGAGCAGTACTTC. Amino acid sequence: CATRGQSSYEQYF.

The chain is built from TRBV19 and TRBJ1-3; 7 nucleotides match TRBD1. The V and J ends lost 11 bases and 0 bases, in that order; junction bases with no gene match: 4. The CDR3 has 13 residues. The V gene's germline CDR1 is LNHDA and CDR2 SQIVND (reference sequence). As DNA, the CDR3 is TGTGCCGCCAACAGGGGCTCTGGAAACACCATATATTTT. Its protein is CAANRGSGNTIYF.

The chain links TRBV19 to TRBJ1-5; 9 bases line up with TRBD1. After removal of 7 bases from V and 9 bases from J, the junction contained 16 bases not matched to a gene. This CDR3 is built from 16 residues. Germline lookup yields CDR1 LNHDA and CDR2 SQIVND (reference sequence). CDR3 DNA sequence: TGTGCCAGTAAAGGGCCCGGGGACAGGGCTTTGAGGCCCCAGCATTTT. Translation gives CASKGPGDRALRPQHF.

This chain joins TRBV29-1 and TRBJ1-1; 10 bases align to TRBD1. The CDR3 spans 13 residues. The V gene's germline CDR1 is SQVTM and CDR2 ANQGSEA. V lost 7 bases, J lost 4 bases, and 6 bases stayed unmatched. The CDR3 is CSAGWTGGTEAFF. In nucleotides, the CDR3 is TGCAGCGCTGGATGGACAGGGGGCACTGAAGCTTTCTTT.